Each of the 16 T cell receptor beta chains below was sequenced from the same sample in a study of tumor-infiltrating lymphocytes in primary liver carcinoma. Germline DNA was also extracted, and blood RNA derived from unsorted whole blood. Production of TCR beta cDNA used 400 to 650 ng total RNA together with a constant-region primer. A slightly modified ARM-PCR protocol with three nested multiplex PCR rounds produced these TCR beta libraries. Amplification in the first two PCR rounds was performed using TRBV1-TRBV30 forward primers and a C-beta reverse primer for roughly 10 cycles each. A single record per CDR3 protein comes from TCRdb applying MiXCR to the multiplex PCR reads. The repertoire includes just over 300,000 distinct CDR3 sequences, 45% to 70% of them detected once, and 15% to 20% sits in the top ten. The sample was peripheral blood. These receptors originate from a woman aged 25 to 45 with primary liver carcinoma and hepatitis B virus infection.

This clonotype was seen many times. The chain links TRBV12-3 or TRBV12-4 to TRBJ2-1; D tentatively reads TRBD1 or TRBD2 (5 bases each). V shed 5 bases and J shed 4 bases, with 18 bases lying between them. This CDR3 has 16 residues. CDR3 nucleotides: TGTGCCAGCAGTACCTCCGGGGACGGATTTTACAATGAGCAGTTCTTC. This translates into CASSTSGDGFYNEQFF.

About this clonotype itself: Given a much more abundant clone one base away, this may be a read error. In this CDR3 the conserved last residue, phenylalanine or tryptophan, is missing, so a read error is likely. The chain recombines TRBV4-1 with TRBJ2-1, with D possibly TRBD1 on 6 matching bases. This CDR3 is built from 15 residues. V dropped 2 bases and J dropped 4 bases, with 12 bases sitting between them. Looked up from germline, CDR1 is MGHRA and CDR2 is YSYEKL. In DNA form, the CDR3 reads TGCGCCAGCAGCCAAAGAACAGGGAGATACAATGAGCAGTTCCTC. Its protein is CASSQRTGRYNEQFL.

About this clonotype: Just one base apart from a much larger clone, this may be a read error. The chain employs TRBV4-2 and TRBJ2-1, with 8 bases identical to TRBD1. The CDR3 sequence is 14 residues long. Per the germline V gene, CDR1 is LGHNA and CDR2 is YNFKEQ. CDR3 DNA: TGCGCCAGCAGCCCCGGACAGGGAGGATACGAGCAGTTCTTC. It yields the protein CASSPGQGGYEQFF.

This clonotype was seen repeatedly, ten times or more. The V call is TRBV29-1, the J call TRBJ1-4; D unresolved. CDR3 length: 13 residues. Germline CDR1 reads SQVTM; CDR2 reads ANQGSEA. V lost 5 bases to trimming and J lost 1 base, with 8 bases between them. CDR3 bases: TGCAGCGTTCCAGCTGGAACTAATGAAAAACTGTTTTTT. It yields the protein CSVPAGTNEKLFF. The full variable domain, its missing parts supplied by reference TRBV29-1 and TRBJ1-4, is SAVISQKPSRDICQRGTSLTIQCQVDSQVTMMFWYRQQPGQSLTLIATANQGSEATYESGFVIDKFPISRPNLTFSTLTVSNMSPEDSSIYLCSVPAGTNEKLFFGSGTQLSVL.

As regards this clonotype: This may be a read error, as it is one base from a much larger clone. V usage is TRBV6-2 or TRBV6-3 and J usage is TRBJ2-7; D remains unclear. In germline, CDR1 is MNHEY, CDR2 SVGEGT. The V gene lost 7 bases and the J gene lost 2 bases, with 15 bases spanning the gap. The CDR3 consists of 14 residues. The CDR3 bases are TGTGCCAGCACCAAGATAGGGCCCCCCTACGAGCAGTACTTC. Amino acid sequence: CASTKIGPPYEQYF.

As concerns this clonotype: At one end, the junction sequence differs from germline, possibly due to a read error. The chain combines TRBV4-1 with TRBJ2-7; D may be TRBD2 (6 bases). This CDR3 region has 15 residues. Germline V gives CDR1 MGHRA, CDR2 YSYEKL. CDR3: CASNQEGGARYEQYF. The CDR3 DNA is TGCGCCAGCAACCAAGAAGGCGGGGCGCGCTACGAGCAGTACTTC.

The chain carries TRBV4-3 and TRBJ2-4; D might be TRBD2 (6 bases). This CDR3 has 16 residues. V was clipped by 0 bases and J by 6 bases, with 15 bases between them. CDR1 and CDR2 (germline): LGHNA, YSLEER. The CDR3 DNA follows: TGCGCCAGCAGCCAAGATTATAGGAAGGAGGGAAACATTCAGTACTTC. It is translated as CASSQDYRKEGNIQYF.

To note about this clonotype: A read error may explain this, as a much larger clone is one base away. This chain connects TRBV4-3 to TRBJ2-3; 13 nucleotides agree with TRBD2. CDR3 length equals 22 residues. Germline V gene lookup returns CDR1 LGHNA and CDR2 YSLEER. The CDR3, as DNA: TGCGCCATCAGCCAAGTACCCGAGCGATCCTTCGGACTAGCGGGAGTAAGGTATACGCAGTATTTT. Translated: CAISQVPERSFGLAGVRYTQYF.

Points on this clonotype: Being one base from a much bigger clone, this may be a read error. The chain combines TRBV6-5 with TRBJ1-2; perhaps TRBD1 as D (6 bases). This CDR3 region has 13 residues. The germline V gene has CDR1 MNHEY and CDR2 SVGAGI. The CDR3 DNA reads TGTGCCGGCAGTTACGCGACAGGACAAGGCTACACCTTC. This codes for CAGSYATGQGYTF.

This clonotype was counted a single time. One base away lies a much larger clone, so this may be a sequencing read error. The CDR3 bases are TGTGCCAGCAGTAGACAGGCTTACTACGAGCAGTGCTTC. Amino acid sequence: CASSRQAYYEQCF. The V and J genes are TRBV6-2 or TRBV6-3 and TRBJ2-7; perhaps TRBD1 as D (6 bases). CDR1 and CDR2 (germline): MNHEY, SVGEGT. This CDR3 is built from 13 residues.

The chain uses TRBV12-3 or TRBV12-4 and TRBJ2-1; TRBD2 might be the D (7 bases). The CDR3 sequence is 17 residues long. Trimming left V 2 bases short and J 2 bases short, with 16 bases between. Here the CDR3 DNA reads TGTGCCAGCAGTTTAATGGGGGGGACATATACCTACAATGAGCAGTTCTTC. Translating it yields CASSLMGGTYTYNEQFF.

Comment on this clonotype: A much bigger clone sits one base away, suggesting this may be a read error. The CDR3 is CASSQSREQLF. CDR3 coding DNA: TGTGCCAGCAGCCAGAGTCGCGAGCAGCTCTTC. This rearrangement joins TRBV4-2 to TRBJ2-1; D ambiguous. CDR3 length equals 11 residues. Germline V gene data show CDR1 as LGHNA and CDR2 as YNFKEQ.

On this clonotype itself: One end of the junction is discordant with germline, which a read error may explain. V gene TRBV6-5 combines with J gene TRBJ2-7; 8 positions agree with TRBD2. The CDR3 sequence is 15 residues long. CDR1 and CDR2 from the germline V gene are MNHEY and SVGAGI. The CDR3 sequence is CTSSSPNSGSYEQYF. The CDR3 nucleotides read TGTACCAGCAGCAGCCCCAACAGCGGGAGCTACGAGCAGTACTTC.

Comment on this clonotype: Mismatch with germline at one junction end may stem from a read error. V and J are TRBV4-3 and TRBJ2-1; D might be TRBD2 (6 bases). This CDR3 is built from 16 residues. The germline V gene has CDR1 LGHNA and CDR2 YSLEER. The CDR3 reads CGSRQDAGSSYIEQFF. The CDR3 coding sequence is TGCGGCAGCAGACAAGATGCGGGAAGCTCCTACATTGAGCAGTTCTTC.

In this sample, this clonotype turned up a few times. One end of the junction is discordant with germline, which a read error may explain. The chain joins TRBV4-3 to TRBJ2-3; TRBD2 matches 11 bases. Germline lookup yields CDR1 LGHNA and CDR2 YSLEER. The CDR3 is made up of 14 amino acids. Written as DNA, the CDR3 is TGCGCCAGCCCGGGGACTAGCGGCACAGATACGCGGTATTTT. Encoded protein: CASPGTSGTDTRYF.

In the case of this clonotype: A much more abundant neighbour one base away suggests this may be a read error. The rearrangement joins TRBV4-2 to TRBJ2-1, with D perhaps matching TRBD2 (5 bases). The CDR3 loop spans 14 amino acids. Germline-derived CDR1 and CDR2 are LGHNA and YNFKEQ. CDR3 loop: CANSRQGGDNEQFF. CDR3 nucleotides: TGTGCCAACAGCCGACAAGGAGGAGACAATGAGCAGTTCTTC.